What follows describes a single TCR beta chain. Germline loops: CDR1 LNHDA, CDR2 SQIVND (reference sequence). This CDR3 spans 14 amino acids. V lost 4 bases, J lost 4 bases, and 5 bases stayed unmatched. The sample is drawn from a study of T cell changes during pregnancy in multiple sclerosis. Sequenced by immunoSEQ multiplex PCR; TCRdb stores in-frame clones only, minus some. The sample records 100,000 to 150,000 clones, roughly 92% being singletons. V usage is TRBV19 and J usage is TRBJ1-1, with 8 bases that match TRBD1. The material sequenced was peripheral blood, taken before pregnancy. The sequence came from a female donor with multiple sclerosis, enrolled in a pregnancy study. CDR3 nucleotides: TGTGCCAGTAGTAGCCAGGGGGCGGCCACTGAAGCTTTCTTT. This gives the protein CASSSQGAATEAFF.